What follows is one T cell receptor beta chain and its context. A much larger clone differs by one base, so this may be a read error. The template was RNA from unsorted bulk tissue. There are 14 residues in the CDR3. Trimming cost V 5 bases and J 2 bases, with 9 bases left between them. Per the germline V gene, CDR1 is SGHTA and CDR2 is FQGTGA. These data originate in a study of tumor and adjacent non-tumor tissue in lung cancer. Three rounds of nested PCR, following a modified ARM-PCR protocol, produced the TCRbeta library. TCRdb independently ran MiXCR on the multiplex PCR reads; one entry per CDR3 protein. The sample carries over 100,000 distinct CDR3 sequences, 75% recorded once.

The genes are TRBV7-3 and TRBJ2-2, with no clear D. This receptor was identified in a woman aged 55-70 years with non-small cell lung cancer. Sequencing was carried out using lung tumor tissue. DNA of the CDR3: TGTGCCAGCAGCCCCCGCTTCAACACCGGGGAGCTGTTTTTT. Protein: CASSPRFNTGELFF. Looking up the rest from reference TRBV7-3 and TRBJ2-2 gives the full variable domain: GAGVSQTPSNKVTEKGKYVELRCDPISGHTALYWYRQSLGQGPEFLIYFQGTGAADDSGLPNDRFFAVRPEGSVSTLKIQRTERGDSAVYLCASSPRFNTGELFFGEGSRLTVL.